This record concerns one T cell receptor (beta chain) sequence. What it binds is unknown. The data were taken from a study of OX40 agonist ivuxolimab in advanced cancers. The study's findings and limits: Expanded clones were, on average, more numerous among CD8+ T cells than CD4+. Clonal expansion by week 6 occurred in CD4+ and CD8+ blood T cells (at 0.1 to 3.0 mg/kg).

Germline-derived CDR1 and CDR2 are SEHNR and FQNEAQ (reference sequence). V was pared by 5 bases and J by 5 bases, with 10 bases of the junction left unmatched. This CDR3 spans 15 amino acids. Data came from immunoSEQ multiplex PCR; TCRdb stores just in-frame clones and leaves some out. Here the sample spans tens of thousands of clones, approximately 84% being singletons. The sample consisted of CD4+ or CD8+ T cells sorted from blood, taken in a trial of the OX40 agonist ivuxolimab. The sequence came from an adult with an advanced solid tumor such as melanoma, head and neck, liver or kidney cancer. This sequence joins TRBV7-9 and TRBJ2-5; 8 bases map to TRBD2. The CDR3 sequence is CASSLSGTAGETQYF. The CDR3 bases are TGTGCCAGCAGCCTTAGCGGGACCGCCGGGGAGACCCAGTACTTC.